This T cell receptor beta chain was identified during a study of T cell changes during pregnancy in multiple sclerosis. CDR3 length: 15 amino acids. The germline V gene encodes CDR1 KGHSH and CDR2 LQKENI. The V gene lost 3 bases and the J gene lost 2 bases, with 8 bases spanning the gap. Clones were sequenced by immunoSEQ multiplex PCR, and TCRdb holds only the in-frame ones, with some missing. The repertoire includes roughly 34,000 clones, roughly 90% of them detected once, and less than 0.45% sits in the top ten. The V and J genes are TRBV18 and TRBJ2-6; perhaps TRBD1 as D (5 bases). The receptor was derived from a female donor in good health, enrolled as a control in a pregnancy study. Sequenced here: CD4+ T cells from peripheral blood mononuclear cells, sampled in the second trimester of pregnancy. The CDR3 nucleotides are TGTGCCAGCTCACCCGGACACGCTGGGGCCAACGTCCTGACTTTC. It specifies CASSPGHAGANVLTF.